This TCR beta chain was captured in a study of T-cell memory formation after mild COVID-19. Trimming pared 6 bases from V and 2 bases from J, leaving 14 bases between. This CDR3 is built from 14 residues. MiXCR, run by TCRdb on the 5' RACE reads, gives a single entry per CDR3 protein. In the table there are 550,000 to 600,000 distinct CDR3 sequences, roughly 17% of which are singletons. This clonotype was recorded a few times. The material sequenced was PBMCs or a T cell subset sorted from them (not recorded which). The gene calls are TRBV12-3 or TRBV12-4 and TRBJ2-7; D perhaps matches TRBD1 (6 bases). The TCR sequence derives from an adult woman who had mild COVID-19 (a few samples of this study predate the infection). Cell type and time point are not known. DNA of the CDR3: TGTGCCAGCAGCGTACGACAGGAGACCTACGAGCAGTACTTC. It is translated as CASSVRQETYEQYF.